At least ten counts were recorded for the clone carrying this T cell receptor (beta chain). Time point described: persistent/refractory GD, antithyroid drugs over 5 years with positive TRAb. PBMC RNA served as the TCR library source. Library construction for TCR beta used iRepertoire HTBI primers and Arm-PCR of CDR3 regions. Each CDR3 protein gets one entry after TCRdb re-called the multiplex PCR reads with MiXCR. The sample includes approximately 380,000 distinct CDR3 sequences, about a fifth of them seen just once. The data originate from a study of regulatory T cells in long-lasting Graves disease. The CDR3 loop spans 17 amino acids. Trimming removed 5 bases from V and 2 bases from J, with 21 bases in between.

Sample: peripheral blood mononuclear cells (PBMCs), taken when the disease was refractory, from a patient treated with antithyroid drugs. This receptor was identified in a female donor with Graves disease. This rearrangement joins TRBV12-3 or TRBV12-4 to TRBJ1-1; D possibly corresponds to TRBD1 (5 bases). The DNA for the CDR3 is TGTGCCAGCAGTCCCTCCGGGACCCACGGGTTCAACACTGAAGCTTTCTTT. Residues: CASSPSGTHGFNTEAFF.